The 26 T cell receptor beta chains below come from one sample, sequenced in a study of CD8+ T cells in alopecia areata. Treatment of the sample: oral pan-JAK inhibitor, 5-10 mg twice daily. After isolation, RNA underwent reverse transcription to generate cDNA as the sequencing template. The repertoire was sequenced with immunoSEQ multiplex PCR; TCRdb's copy has only in-frame clones and lacks some. Found here are fewer than 250,000 clones, around two fifths of them singletons; the top ten hold 2.6%. Sample: CD4+ T cells sorted from blood, taken at approximately week 37, from a patient treated with tofacitinib. The receptors were sampled from a human donor with alopecia areata.

The chain recombines TRBV6-5 with TRBJ2-1; the D gene could be TRBD1 or TRBD2 (5 bases each). Trimming left V 6 bases short and J 7 bases short, with 10 bases between. The V gene's germline CDR1 is MNHEY and CDR2 SVGAGI. The CDR3 is made up of 12 amino acids. CDR3 nucleotide sequence: TGTGCCAGCAGAGACTGGGGGAATGAGCAGTTCTTC. This encodes CASRDWGNEQFF.

V usage is TRBV29-1 and J usage is TRBJ2-5; D ambiguous. The V gene's germline CDR1 is SQVTM and CDR2 ANQGSEA. The length of the CDR3 is 12 residues. Trimming took off 4 bases at V and 2 bases at J, with 8 bases between the two ends. CDR3 residues: CSVVLQQETQYF. DNA of the CDR3: TGCAGCGTTGTCTTACAACAAGAGACCCAGTACTTC.

The count of this clone is one. The genes are TRBV5-4 and TRBJ2-2; possibly TRBD1 or TRBD2 for D (6 bases each). The germline V gene encodes CDR1 SGHNT and CDR2 YYREEE (reference sequence). The CDR3 runs to 14 residues. V was pared by 4 bases and J by 6 bases, with 13 bases between. CDR3 sequence (DNA): TGTGCCAGCAGCCGGCCCGGGGGCGCCGGGGAGCTGTTTTTT. It encodes CASSRPGGAGELFF.

The chain links TRBV5-1 to TRBJ2-7; 9 bases are a match to TRBD1. The germline V gene has CDR1 SGHRS and CDR2 YFSETQ. The V segment lost 4 bases and the J segment 5 bases; nucleotides outside the gene matches: 7. This CDR3 has 14 residues. CDR3 amino acids: CASSGTGLLNEQYF. The CDR3 region has the DNA TGCGCCAGCAGCGGGACAGGGTTGCTGAACGAGCAGTACTTC.

This clone was observed a few times. The chain has TRBV7-2 and TRBJ1-2; D is possibly TRBD1 (5 bases). With 1 base removed from V and 7 bases from J, the gap between germline ends came to 7 bases. The CDR3 contains 12 residues. Germline V gives CDR1 SGHTA, CDR2 FQGNSA. The DNA for the CDR3 is TGTGCCAGCAGCTTAGTCCAGGGTGGCTACACCTTC. Protein sequence: CASSLVQGGYTF.

V is TRBV5-1 and J is TRBJ1-1; possibly TRBD1 for D (5 bases). With 1 base removed from V and 5 bases from J, the gap between germline ends came to 18 bases. Germline CDR1 SGHRS, CDR2 YFSETQ. This CDR3 region has 16 residues. CDR3 nucleotide sequence: TGCGCCAGCAGCTTGATTTCAGGGCCCCGGGGGACTGAAGCTTTCTTT. It encodes CASSLISGPRGTEAFF.

V gene TRBV29-1 combines with J gene TRBJ1-1; D is unclear. The CDR3 has 13 amino acids. V was cut by 7 bases and J by 0 bases, with 12 bases left in between. The germline V gene encodes CDR1 SQVTM and CDR2 ANQGSEA. CDR3: CSARGLLNTEAFF. DNA for the CDR3: TGCAGCGCCCGTGGGCTCTTGAACACTGAAGCTTTCTTT.

The chain is built from TRBV7-8 and TRBJ2-1; 15 bases line up with TRBD2. Germline CDR1 reads SGHVS; CDR2 reads FQNEAQ. V shed 2 bases and J 8 bases; nucleotides not matched to a gene: 10. This CDR3 is 18 amino acids long. As DNA, the CDR3 is TGTGCCAGCAGCTTAATGGGGGGACTAGCGGGAGGCGGGGATGAGCAGTTCTTC. This translates into CASSLMGGLAGGGDEQFF. Full variable domain (missing parts from reference TRBV7-8 and TRBJ2-1): GAGVSQSPRYKVAKRGQDVALRCDPISGHVSLFWYQQALGQGPEFLTYFQNEAQLDKSGLPSDRFFAERPEGSVSTLKIQRTQQEDSAVYLCASSLMGGLAGGGDEQFFGPGTRLTVL.

J is TRBJ1-2 and V is TRBV6-1; D may be TRBD1 (5 bases). CDR1 and CDR2 from the germline V gene are MNHNS and SASEGT. The CDR3 loop spans 12 amino acids. V was shortened by 10 bases and J by 8 bases, with 17 bases between the two germline ends. DNA for the CDR3: TGTGCCACGGGAGGGACCAGCCTCGGCTACACCTTC. Translation gives CATGGTSLGYTF.

This chain links TRBV30 with TRBJ2-1, with D perhaps TRBD1 (5 bases). The ends were cut back, 4 bases at V and 12 bases at J, with 16 bases in the middle. The CDR3 is 12 amino acids. Germline V gene sequence: CDR1 GTSNPN, CDR2 SVGIG (reference sequence). The CDR3 loop reads CAWTPPGAGQFF. The CDR3 DNA is TGTGCCTGGACCCCCCCTGGGGCAGGGCAGTTCTTC. The variable domain in full, completed from reference TRBV30 and TRBJ2-1, reads SQTIHQWPATLVQPVGSPLSLECTVEGTSNPNLYWYRQAAGRGLQLLFYSVGIGQISSEVPQNLSASRPQDRQFILSSKKLLLSDSGFYLCAWTPPGAGQFFGPGTRLTVL.

The V gene is TRBV29-1, the J gene TRBJ2-4; D is perhaps TRBD2 (6 bases). Germline V gene data show CDR1 as SQVTM and CDR2 as ANQGSEA. CDR3 length equals 13 residues. Trimming removed 7 bases at V and 8 bases at J, with 18 bases between. CDR3 sequence: CSGGQAGTDIQYF. The DNA for the CDR3 is TGCAGCGGGGGCCAAGCGGGTACCGACATTCAGTACTTC.

The chain recombines TRBV7-2 with TRBJ2-2; the D gene could be TRBD1 or TRBD2 (6 bases each). The CDR3 has 18 amino acids. Trimming removed 1 base from V and 0 bases from J, with 15 bases in between. Germline V gives CDR1 SGHTA, CDR2 FQGNSA. DNA of the CDR3: TGTGCCAGCAGCTTAGTTGGTGTGGGGGGCCCGAACACCGGGGAGCTGTTTTTT. Residues: CASSLVGVGGPNTGELFF.

The J gene is TRBJ1-2, the V gene TRBV29-1; D gene unclear. Trimming left V 4 bases short and J 7 bases short, with 13 bases between. CDR3 length: 12 amino acids. Germline values: CDR1 SQVTM, CDR2 ANQGSEA. The chain's CDR3 is CSVVPQLVGYTF. In DNA form, the CDR3 reads TGCAGCGTTGTTCCACAACTTGTTGGCTACACCTTC.

The chain has TRBV6-1 and TRBJ2-3, with 7 bases lining up with TRBD2. CDR1 MNHNS and CDR2 SASEGT come from the germline V gene. The CDR3 consists of 13 residues. J lost 1 base, V lost 7 bases, and 2 bases had no gene match. The DNA of the CDR3 is TGTGCCAGCACAGCGGGGCGCACAGATACGCAGTATTTT. Its protein product is CASTAGRTDTQYF.

The CDR3 sequence is CASSRDGPATNEKLFF. CDR3 nucleotides: TGCGCCAGCAGCCGAGACGGGCCTGCAACTAATGAAAAACTGTTTTTT. This sequence joins TRBV4-3 and TRBJ1-4; D unresolved. Germline CDR1 LGHNA, CDR2 YSLEER. Trimming took off 4 bases at V and 0 bases at J, with 12 bases between the two ends. CDR3 length: 16 amino acids.

In its sample, this clone was seen a few times. The rearrangement uses TRBV19 and TRBJ2-3, with 7 positions matching TRBD1. Germline CDR1 reads LNHDA; CDR2 reads SQIVND (reference sequence). J gave up 0 bases and V 5 bases, and 8 bases lay outside the gene matches. The CDR3 extends over 16 amino acids. The CDR3 sequence is CASSPYGTASTDTQYF. As DNA, the CDR3 is TGTGCCAGTAGTCCTTATGGGACAGCTAGCACAGATACGCAGTATTTT. The variable domain in full, with the rest retrieved from reference TRBV19 and TRBJ2-3, is DGGITQSPKYLFRKEGQNVTLSCEQNLNHDAMYWYRQDPGQGLRLIYYSQIVNDFQKGDIAEGYSVSREKKESFPLTVTSAQKNPTAFYLCASSPYGTASTDTQYFGPGTRLTVL.

This clone is classed as medium-sized. This chain uses TRBV6-5 with TRBJ1-1; D remains unclear. Germline V gene sequence: CDR1 MNHEY, CDR2 SVGAGI. The CDR3 runs to 15 residues. V gave up 0 bases and J gave up 1 base, with 9 bases separating them. Written as DNA, the CDR3 is TGTGCCAGCAGTTACTCTGGGCTGAGGAACACTGAAGCTTTCTTT. Residues: CASSYSGLRNTEAFF.

This clone was seen only a few times. The chain couples TRBV29-1 to TRBJ2-7, with D unresolved. CDR1 is SQVTM, CDR2 ANQGSEA, per germline. This CDR3 is 13 amino acids long. Trimming took 2 bases from V and 7 from J, leaving 15 bases between them. The CDR3 DNA reads TGCAGCGTTGAATTGAATCCCTTCGGGGAGCAGTACTTC. It encodes CSVELNPFGEQYF.

V and J are TRBV10-3 and TRBJ2-1; 11 bases line up with TRBD2. V dropped 5 bases and J dropped 7; count of bases not matched to a gene: 7. The germline V gene encodes CDR1 ENHRY and CDR2 SYGVKD. This CDR3 has 15 residues. This CDR3 is CAISSGGLAVNEQFF. The CDR3 DNA follows: TGTGCCATCAGTTCAGGGGGACTAGCGGTTAATGAGCAGTTCTTC.

In DNA form, the CDR3 reads TGTGCCAGCAGCTACCGCGGGAGGGACGCCTACAATGAGCAGTTCTTC. This translates into CASSYRGRDAYNEQFF. The rearrangement uses TRBV7-6 and TRBJ2-1; 9 nucleotides align to TRBD2. Germline CDR1 and CDR2: SGHVS and FNYEAQ. This CDR3 comprises 16 residues. After removal of 4 bases from V and 2 bases from J, the junction contained 6 bases not matched to a gene. The full variable domain, with the rest looked up from reference TRBV7-6 and TRBJ2-1, is GAGVSQSPRYKVTKRGQDVALRCDPISGHVSLYWYRQALGQGPEFLTYFNYEAQQDKSGLPNDRFSAERPEGSISTLTIQRTEQRDSAMYRCASSYRGRDAYNEQFFGPGTRLTVL.

A remark on this clone: The same CDR3 is also encoded by other DNA sequences in this sample. The chain links TRBV11-2 to TRBJ2-1, with D hard to call. Germline V gene lookup returns CDR1 SGHAT and CDR2 FQNNGV. Trimming removed 1 base at V and 7 bases at J, with 5 bases between. The CDR3 extends over 12 amino acids. The CDR3 DNA reads as TGTGCCAGCAGCTTAGGGCGTAATGAGCAGTTCTTC. Translated, it gives CASSLGRNEQFF.

The V gene is TRBV7-9, the J gene TRBJ2-7; D may be TRBD2 (6 bases). The CDR3 covers 15 residues. The germline V and J ends were trimmed by 7 bases and 2 bases, with 18 bases remaining between them. The germline V gene encodes CDR1 SEHNR and CDR2 FQNEAQ (reference sequence). The CDR3 loop reads CASTEGTGGPYEQYF. The CDR3 bases are TGTGCCAGCACCGAAGGGACTGGGGGTCCCTACGAGCAGTACTTC.

The chain is built from TRBV5-1 and TRBJ2-5; unclear D gene. The V gene lost 0 bases and the J gene lost 9 bases, with 15 bases spanning the gap. Germline V gene data show CDR1 as SGHRS and CDR2 as YFSETQ. The CDR3 spans 14 residues. The CDR3, as DNA: TGCGCCAGCAGCTTGGCGGGTGGCGGCGCGCCCCAGTACTTC. This sequence encodes CASSLAGGGAPQYF. The entire variable domain, with the rest obtained from reference TRBV5-1 and TRBJ2-5, is as follows: KAGVTQTPRYLIKTRGQQVTLSCSPISGHRSVSWYQQTPGQGLQFLFEYFSETQRNKGNFPGRFSGRQFSNSRSEMNVSTLELGDSALYLCASSLAGGGAPQYFGPGTRLLVL.

This clone turned up a few times. This chain joins TRBV7-2 and TRBJ1-5; 12 nucleotides agree with TRBD1. CDR1 and CDR2 (germline): SGHTA, FQGNSA. CDR3 size: 18 residues. Trimming at V came to 2 bases and at J to 5 bases, leaving 10 bases not matched to a gene. The CDR3 nucleotides are TGTGCCAGCAGCTTACGGGGGACAGGGGGCGCGTCGCATCAGCCCCAGCATTTT. It translates to CASSLRGTGGASHQPQHF.

The rearrangement links TRBV29-1 to TRBJ1-2; TRBD1 agrees at 8 bases. CDR1 is SQVTM and CDR2 is ANQGSEA in the germline V gene. J was trimmed by 4 bases and V by 4 bases; bases with no gene match: 11. This CDR3 spans 15 amino acids. In DNA form, the CDR3 reads TGCAGCGTTGGGACAGGGCCGCTCCTATCCTATGGCTACACCTTC. Translated: CSVGTGPLLSYGYTF.

Here the CDR3 reads CASSPRGTGETQYF. CDR3 nucleotide sequence: TGTGCCAGCAGCCCCCGGGGTACGGGAGAGACCCAGTACTTC. The chain combines TRBV7-8 with TRBJ2-5; tentatively, D is TRBD2 (5 bases). Trimming left V 5 bases short and J 4 bases short, with 14 bases between. Germline CDR1 SGHVS, CDR2 FQNEAQ. The CDR3 loop spans 14 amino acids.